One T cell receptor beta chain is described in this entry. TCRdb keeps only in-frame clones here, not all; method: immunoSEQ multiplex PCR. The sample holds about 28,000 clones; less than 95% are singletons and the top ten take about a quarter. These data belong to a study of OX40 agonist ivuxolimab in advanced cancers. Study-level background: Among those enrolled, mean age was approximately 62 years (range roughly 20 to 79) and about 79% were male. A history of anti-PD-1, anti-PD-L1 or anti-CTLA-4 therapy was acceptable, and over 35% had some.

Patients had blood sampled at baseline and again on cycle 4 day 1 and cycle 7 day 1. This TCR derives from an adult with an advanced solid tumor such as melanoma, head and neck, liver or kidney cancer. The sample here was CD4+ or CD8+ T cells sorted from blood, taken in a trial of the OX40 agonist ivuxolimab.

DNA for the CDR3: TGTGCCAGCAGCCAGAGACTAGCGGACACGAACACCGGGGAGCTGTTTTTT. Translated: CASSQRLADTNTGELFF. The chain uses TRBV7-2 and TRBJ2-2; 9 positions match TRBD2. The ends lost 5 bases at V and 0 bases at J; junction bases unmatched: 7. The CDR3 is 17 amino acids. Per the germline V gene, CDR1 is SGHTA and CDR2 is FQGNSA.